These T cell receptor beta chains were read from a single sample in a study of lymphopenia after photon versus proton radiotherapy. Assay used: immunoSEQ multiplex PCR; TCRdb lists only in-frame clones, some missing. This table holds roughly 65,000 clones, roughly 90% found once. Source: peripheral blood, taken from a patient treated with photon-based radiotherapy. These receptors were collected from a woman aged 70 to 79 with pancreatic cancer. The CDR3 runs from the conserved cysteine through the conserved F or W. D genes are given only for firm matches. Not all rows give a size; the values are once, few, many and, for expanded clones, a class.

D: .
size: .
V: TRBV7-9
J: TRBJ2-5
DNA: TGTGCCAGCAGCTTGGCGACAAAAGAGACCCAGTACTTC
CDR3: CASSLATKETQYF

D: .
size: once
V: TRBV2
J: TRBJ2-7
DNA: TGTGCCAGCGAGCCTGGCGGAGGGACCTCCTACGAGCAGTACTTC
CDR3: CASEPGGGTSYEQYF

D: .
size: once
V: TRBV7-2
J: TRBJ2-6
DNA: TGTGCCAGCAGCTTAGCGAGCCGCTCTGGGGCCAACGTCCTGACTTTC
CDR3: CASSLASRSGANVLTF

D: TRBD1
size: .
V: TRBV27
J: TRBJ2-1
DNA: TGTGCCAGCAGACGGACAGGGGCTAACAATGAGCAGTTCTTC
CDR3: CASRRTGANNEQFF

D: .
size: .
V: TRBV5-1
J: TRBJ2-1
DNA: TGCGCCAGCAGCCTTAAAAATGAGCAGTTCTTC
CDR3: CASSLKNEQFF

D: .
size: few
V: TRBV5-6
J: TRBJ1-2
DNA: TGTGCCAGCAGCTTGGCCAACGCGCCCTATGGCTACACCTTC
CDR3: CASSLANAPYGYTF

D: .
size: .
V: TRBV14
J: TRBJ2-3
DNA: TGTGCCAGCAGCCTTTCCCCGGACCCTGAGATAGATACGCAGTATTTT
CDR3: CASSLSPDPEIDTQYF

D: .
size: .
V: TRBV7-3
J: TRBJ2-3
DNA: TGTGCCAGCAGCTTTGTAGCGACCACAGATACGCAGTATTTT
CDR3: CASSFVATTDTQYF

D: .
size: once
V: TRBV7-2
J: TRBJ1-2
DNA: TGTGCCAGCAGCTTAGCGTTGTCTTCCTATGGCTACACCTTC
CDR3: CASSLALSSYGYTF

D: .
size: .
V: TRBV19
J: TRBJ2-2
DNA: TGTGCCAGTAGTATAGGAGGGAGGAGCACCGGGGAGCTGTTTTTT
CDR3: CASSIGGRSTGELFF

D: .
size: .
V: TRBV15
J: TRBJ1-1
DNA: TGTGCCACCAGCAGAGCTATTTCTGAAGCTTTCTTT
CDR3: CATSRAISEAFF

D: TRBD2
size: .
V: TRBV4-2
J: TRBJ2-2
DNA: TGTGCCAGCAGCCAAGATTTAGCGGGAGGGGGGTTTTTT
CDR3: CASSQDLAGGGFF

D: .
size: .
V: TRBV5-1
J: TRBJ2-2
DNA: TGCGCCAGCAGCGTGGGGAACACCGGGGAGCTGTTTTTT
CDR3: CASSVGNTGELFF

D: TRBD2
size: .
V: TRBV11-1
J: TRBJ2-5
DNA: TGTGCCAGCAGCGGGGGACTAGCGTGGGAGACCCAGTACTTC
CDR3: CASSGGLAWETQYF

D: TRBD2
size: .
V: TRBV19
J: TRBJ2-1
DNA: TGTGCCAGTAGTATGTCGGGAGGATTAAACAATGAGCAGTTCTTC
CDR3: CASSMSGGLNNEQFF

D: .
size: .
V: TRBV7-2
J: TRBJ1-5
DNA: TGTGCCAGCAGCCCTTACTCCAATCAGCCCCAGCATTTT
CDR3: CASSPYSNQPQHF

D: TRBD1
size: .
V: TRBV15
J: TRBJ2-7
DNA: TGTGCCACCAGCAAAGACAGGGGGTCTTACGAGCAGTACTTC
CDR3: CATSKDRGSYEQYF

D: .
size: .
V: TRBV19
J: TRBJ2-7
DNA: TGTGCCAGTTCCGAGGGCAGGTCCCCCTACGAGCAGTACTTC
CDR3: CASSEGRSPYEQYF

D: TRBD1
size: .
V: TRBV7-2
J: TRBJ1-2
DNA: TGTGCCAGCAGCGCCCGGGACAGCCGATATGGCTACACCTTC
CDR3: CASSARDSRYGYTF

D: .
size: .
V: TRBV11-2
J: TRBJ2-7
DNA: TGTGCCAGCAGCTTAGATCGAGGGCGCGAGCAGTACTTC
CDR3: CASSLDRGREQYF

D: .
size: .
V: TRBV5-1
J: TRBJ2-3
DNA: TGCGCCAGCAGCTCGGGTTCTGGGTCGGCCGATACGCAGTATTTT
CDR3: CASSSGSGSADTQYF

D: TRBD2
size: .
V: TRBV5-1
J: TRBJ2-3
DNA: TGCGCCAGCATGGCCGGCGGGAGCTCTGATACGCAGTATTTT
CDR3: CASMAGGSSDTQYF

D: TRBD1
size: .
V: TRBV9
J: TRBJ2-7
DNA: TGTGCCAGCAGCGTGGCCGGCCAGGGGGCTGGCGAGCAGTACTTC
CDR3: CASSVAGQGAGEQYF

D: .
size: .
V: TRBV4-1
J: TRBJ2-5
DNA: TGCGCCAGCAGCCAAGAGCCGGGAAAAGAGACCCAGTACTTC
CDR3: CASSQEPGKETQYF